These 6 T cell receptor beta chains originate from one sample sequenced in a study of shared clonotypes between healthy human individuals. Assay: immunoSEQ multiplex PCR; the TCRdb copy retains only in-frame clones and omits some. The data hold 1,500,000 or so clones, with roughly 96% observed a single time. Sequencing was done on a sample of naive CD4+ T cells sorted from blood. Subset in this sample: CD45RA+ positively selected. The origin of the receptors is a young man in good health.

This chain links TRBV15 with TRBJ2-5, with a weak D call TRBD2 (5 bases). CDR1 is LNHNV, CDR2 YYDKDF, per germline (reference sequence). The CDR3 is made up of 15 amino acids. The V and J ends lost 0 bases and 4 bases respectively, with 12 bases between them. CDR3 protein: CATSRDRASIETQYF. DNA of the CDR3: TGTGCCACCAGCAGAGACCGAGCTAGCATAGAGACCCAGTACTTC.

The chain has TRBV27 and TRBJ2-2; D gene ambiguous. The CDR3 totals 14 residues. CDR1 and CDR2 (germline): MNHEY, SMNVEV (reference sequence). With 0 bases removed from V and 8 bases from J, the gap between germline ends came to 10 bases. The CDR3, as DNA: TGTGCCAGCAGTTTATCACTTTCTACGGGGGAGCTGTTTTTT. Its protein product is CASSLSLSTGELFF.

The CDR3 protein is CASSKTSGNTDTQYF. As DNA, the CDR3 is TGTGCCAGCAGTAAAACTAGCGGGAACACAGATACGCAGTATTTT. This rearrangement joins TRBV6-5 to TRBJ2-3; 10 nucleotides match TRBD2. V was clipped by 5 bases and J by 2 bases; unmatched bases: 4. The CDR3 length is 15 residues. CDR1 is MNHEY, CDR2 SVGAGI, per germline.

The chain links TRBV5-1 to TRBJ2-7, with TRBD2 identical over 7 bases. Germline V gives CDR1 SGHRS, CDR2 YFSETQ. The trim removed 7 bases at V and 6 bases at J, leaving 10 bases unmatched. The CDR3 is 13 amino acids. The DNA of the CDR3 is TGCGCCAGCCGTTTTTCGGGAGGCTTCGAGCAGTACTTC. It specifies CASRFSGGFEQYF. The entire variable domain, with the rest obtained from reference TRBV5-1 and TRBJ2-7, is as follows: KAGVTQTPRYLIKTRGQQVTLSCSPISGHRSVSWYQQTPGQGLQFLFEYFSETQRNKGNFPGRFSGRQFSNSRSEMNVSTLELGDSALYLCASRFSGGFEQYFGPGTRLTVT.

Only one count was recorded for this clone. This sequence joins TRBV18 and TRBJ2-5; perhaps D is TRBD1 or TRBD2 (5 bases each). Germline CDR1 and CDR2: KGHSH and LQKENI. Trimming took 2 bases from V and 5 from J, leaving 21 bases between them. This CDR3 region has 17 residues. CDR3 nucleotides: TGTGCCAGCTCACCAGGCCTAATGGGACGAAGTGGCGAGACCCAGTACTTC. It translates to CASSPGLMGRSGETQYF.

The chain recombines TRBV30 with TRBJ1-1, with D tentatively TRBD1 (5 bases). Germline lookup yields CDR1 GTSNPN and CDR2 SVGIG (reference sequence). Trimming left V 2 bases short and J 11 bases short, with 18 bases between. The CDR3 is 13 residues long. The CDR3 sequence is CAWSIGTAGRAFF. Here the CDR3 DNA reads TGTGCCTGGAGTATTGGGACCGCGGGTCGGGCTTTCTTT.